This TCR beta chain was retrieved from a study of cytomegalovirus exposure and HLA in healthy donors. Notes on the study in general: A list of roughly 180 TCR beta chains associated with cytomegalovirus was given.

The CDR3 has 15 residues. Germline assignment: CDR1 GTSNPN and CDR2 SVGIG (reference sequence). Trimming stripped 0 bases from V and 5 bases from J, with 16 bases between. Use of 60 Vbeta and 13 Jbeta primers characterized the PCR. Repertoires were generated with immunoSEQ multiplex PCR, while TCRdb's copy carries only in-frame clones and drops some. The repertoire includes 200,000 to 250,000 clones, under 85% of them detected once, and approximately 10% sits in the top ten. This clone turned up a few times. The antigen remains undetermined. The TCR originated in a woman aged 45-65 years in good health and CMV-seropositive. Sample: PBMCs. The J gene is TRBJ1-1, the V gene TRBV30, with unresolved D. CDR3 DNA sequence: TGTGCCTGGAGTGTATATATCGTCCCGAGGACTGAAGCTTTCTTT. Amino acid sequence: CAWSVYIVPRTEAFF.